This T cell receptor beta chain was identified in a study of blood T cell repertoires in COVID-19. Looking at the study overall: Donors in the United States, Italy and Spain gave samples during acute or convalescent COVID-19. From T cells, B-cell-depleted T cells, or PBMCs came the material, which was cDNA or gDNA.

As handled by the study authors: Counts of nucleated cells, estimated from reference gene primer amplification, were obtained. Produced via immunoSEQ multiplex PCR; TCRdb's table is partial and in-frame only. V and J calls and clone size are given by that table; D and trimming were obtained from the DNA. The sample holds around 180,000 clones, about 81% seen once. The V gene lost 2 bases and the J gene lost 7 bases, with 19 bases spanning the gap. The CDR3 is 15 amino acids. CDR1 and CDR2 from the germline V gene are SGHRS and YFSETQ. Material for sequencing was peripheral blood. The J gene is TRBJ2-7, the V gene TRBV5-1, with TRBD2 as a possible D gene (5 bases). The clonotype originates from a woman older than 75 with COVID-19, enrolled during active disease. The CDR3: CASSFREGATGEQYF. For the CDR3, the DNA is TGCGCCAGCAGCTTTCGAGAGGGAGCTACGGGGGAGCAGTACTTC.